This T cell receptor beta chain was retrieved from a study of blood T cell repertoires in COVID-19. Study in general: Acute-phase and convalescent COVID-19 samples originated in the United States, Italy and Spain. T cells, B-cell-depleted T cells, or PBMCs provided the cDNA or gDNA that served as material.

Sequenced by immunoSEQ multiplex PCR; TCRdb stores in-frame clones only, minus some. Of about 39,000 clones listed, 76% are singletons. As for this clone: Different DNA sequences within this sample yield the same CDR3.

CDR3 length: 13 amino acids. Trimming removed 0 bases at V and 2 bases at J, with 5 bases between. Germline-derived CDR1 and CDR2 are SGHTA and FQGNSA. The gene calls are TRBV7-2 and TRBJ2-7; no firm D call. Input material: peripheral blood. The TCR was taken from a man older than 75 with acute or convalescent COVID-19. The CDR3 sequence: CASSLAQTYEQYF. The CDR3 DNA reads as TGTGCCAGCAGCTTAGCGCAGACCTACGAGCAGTACTTC.